The 18 T cell receptor beta chains reported below all come from one sample, sequenced in a study of tumor-infiltrating lymphocytes in primary liver carcinoma. Unsorted bulk tissue (about 19-33 mg) underwent RNA and DNA co-extraction. A constant-region primer served to make TCR beta cDNA from roughly 460 ng total RNA. Library construction for TCR beta comprised three nested multiplex PCR rounds performed with slightly modified ARM-PCR. Both of the initial two PCR rounds ran for approximately 11 cycles and employed TRBV1-TRBV30 forward primers alongside a C-beta reverse primer. One entry per CDR3 protein, called by TCRdb with MiXCR from the multiplex PCR reads. The sample contains 90,000 to 150,000 distinct CDR3 sequences, roughly 75% of which appear only once. The sample taken for sequencing was tumor-adjacent normal liver tissue. All receptors derive from a woman aged 55-70 years with primary liver carcinoma and hepatitis B virus infection.

Comment on this clonotype: It is likely a read error, because the conserved phenylalanine at the end of the CDR3 is missing. This chain connects TRBV11-2 to TRBJ2-3; no reliable D call. V shed 9 bases and J shed 6 bases, with 13 bases lying between them. From germline, CDR1 is SGHAT and CDR2 FQNNGV. The CDR3 totals 12 residues. CDR3: CASSPWADTQYY. For the CDR3, the DNA is TGTGCCAGTAGTCCCTGGGCGGATACGCAGTATTAT.

As for this clonotype: A much bigger clone sits one base away, suggesting this may be a read error. The chain uses TRBV7-9 and TRBJ1-6; D is unclear. CDR1 SEHNR and CDR2 FQNEAQ come from the germline V gene (reference sequence). The CDR3 spans 13 residues. This chain's CDR3 is CVSSLSPGSPLHF. CDR3 DNA: TGTGTCAGCAGCTTAAGTCCTGGTTCACCCCTCCACTTT.

This clonotype is classed as medium-sized (0.01 to 0.1%). The chain has TRBV11-2 and TRBJ1-2, with a possible D match to TRBD1 (5 bases). Germline CDR1 SGHAT, CDR2 FQNNGV. The CDR3 consists of 13 residues. V dropped 0 bases and J dropped 7 bases, with 9 bases sitting between them. The CDR3 bases are TGTGCCAGCAGCTTAGATCAGGGTAGTGGCTACACCTTC. Translating it yields CASSLDQGSGYTF.

Regarding this clonotype: One end of the junction does not line up with germline, which may come from a read error. CDR3: CASSLDQECIVYNEQFF. DNA for the CDR3: TGTGCCAGCAGCTTAGATCAAGAGTGTATAGTCTACAATGAGCAGTTCTTT. The V and J genes are TRBV11-2 and TRBJ2-1; D not resolved. Germline assignment: CDR1 SGHAT and CDR2 FQNNGV. The CDR3 has 17 residues.

To note about this clonotype: A much bigger clone sits one base away, suggesting this may be a read error. The V call is TRBV7-9, the J call TRBJ2-7; 12 bases align to TRBD2. The CDR3 is 16 residues long. The germline V gene has CDR1 SEHNR and CDR2 FQNEAQ (reference sequence). In DNA form, the CDR3 reads TGTGCCAGCAGTCATCTAGCGGGAGGGCCGGGTTACGGGCAGTACTTC. This sequence encodes CASSHLAGGPGYGQYF.

This sequence joins TRBV29-1 and TRBJ1-2, with D perhaps matching TRBD1 (6 bases). Germline-derived CDR1 and CDR2 are SQVTM and ANQGSEA. The CDR3 contains 10 residues. The CDR3, as DNA: TGCATCGTATGGGACAACTTATACACCTTC. Translating it yields CIVWDNLYTF.

This clonotype appeared a few times. The chain combines TRBV5-1 with TRBJ2-6; TRBD1 matches 10 bases. Germline values: CDR1 SGHRS, CDR2 YFSETQ. The CDR3 is 18 residues long. The V and J ends lost 5 bases and 1 base, in that order; junction bases with no gene match: 9. The DNA for the CDR3 is TGCGCCAGCAGGCCGTTGACAGGGGGCGCATCTGGGGCCAACGTCCTGACTTTC. It encodes CASRPLTGGASGANVLTF.

About this clonotype: Germline is not matched at one junction end, which may reflect a read error. V and J are TRBV6-5 and TRBJ2-1; no reliable D call. The length of the CDR3 is 15 residues. The germline CDR1 and CDR2 sequences are MNHEY and SVGAGI. DNA for the CDR3: TGTACCAGCAGTGTACTACCCTCTGCCTACAATGAGCAGTTCTTC. This encodes CTSSVLPSAYNEQFF.

Of note for this clonotype: No conserved phenylalanine or tryptophan is present at the end of the CDR3, so a read error is the likely explanation. The chain recombines TRBV12-3 or TRBV12-4 with TRBJ2-2; tentatively, D is TRBD1 (6 bases). This CDR3 spans 14 amino acids. Trimming cost V 4 bases and J 5 bases, with 11 bases left between them. Here the CDR3 DNA reads TGTGCCAGCAGTTCAACGCAGGGGACCGGGGAGCTGTTTTCT. Translated: CASSSTQGTGELFS.

Concerning this clonotype itself: A read error may account for a junction end that differs from germline. The chain uses TRBV6-5 and TRBJ2-1; 8 nucleotides align to TRBD2. The CDR3 runs 17 residues. Germline CDR1 and CDR2: MNHEY and SVGAGI. CDR3 sequence reads: CASVGSGRGSSYDEQFF. The CDR3 bases are TGTGCCAGCGTTGGCAGCGGGAGAGGAAGCTCCTACGATGAGCAGTTCTTC.

About this clonotype itself: A much larger clone differs by one base, so this may be a read error. The chain joins TRBV28 to TRBJ2-7; TRBD1 aligns across 7 bases. Germline V gives CDR1 MDHEN, CDR2 SYDVKM. This CDR3 contains 13 residues. The CDR3 region has the DNA TGTGCCAGCAGTCCGGGACAGCCCTACGAGCAGCACTTC. Its protein is CASSPGQPYEQHF.

Concerning this clonotype: Just one base apart from a much larger clone, this may be a read error. No conserved phenylalanine or tryptophan ends this CDR3, so it is likely a read error. The chain links TRBV28 to TRBJ1-2; possible D gene TRBD1, 5 bases. Trimming removed 3 bases at V and 2 bases at J, with 19 bases between. Germline V gives CDR1 MDHEN, CDR2 SYDVKM. The CDR3 is 17 amino acids. The CDR3 DNA reads TGTGCCAGCAGTTTGGGAGGGGCCCAGGATATCAACTATGGCTACACCTCC. This translates into CASSLGGAQDINYGYTS.

Turning to this clonotype: This is likely a read error, given that the CDR3 carries no conserved phenylalanine or tryptophan at its end. This sequence joins TRBV6-1 and TRBJ1-2, with D unclear. The CDR3 totals 14 residues. V was cut by 1 base and J by 5 bases, with 11 bases left in between. CDR1 is MNHNS, CDR2 SASEGT, per germline. The CDR3 spells CASSEGSEHYGYTY. The CDR3 DNA is TGTGCCAGCAGTGAAGGTTCCGAGCATTATGGCTACACCTAC.

Comment on this clonotype: The final CDR3 position lacks the conserved phenylalanine or tryptophan, pointing to a likely read error. The chain couples TRBV11-2 to TRBJ2-2, with 11 bases identical to TRBD2. In germline, CDR1 is SGHAT, CDR2 FQNNGV. This CDR3 has 18 amino acids. The CDR3: CASSAHRLAGSNTGELFI. CDR3 nucleotides: TGTGCCAGCAGCGCGCACAGACTAGCGGGATCAAACACTGGGGAGCTGTTTATT.

Details on this clonotype: The conserved final phenylalanine or tryptophan is absent from the CDR3, which likely points to a read error. The DNA is omitted, as the CDR3 cannot be located on it reliably, and the CDR3 follows TCRdb's listing. The CDR3 reads CASSWLSQDGWTL. The V call is TRBV12-3 or TRBV12-4, the J call TRBJ1-2. The CDR3 is made up of 13 amino acids, end residues included.

Concerning this clonotype itself: At one boundary the junction diverges from the germline segment, which might be a read error. The chain joins TRBV12-3 or TRBV12-4 to TRBJ2-7, with D tentatively TRBD1 (6 bases). The CDR3 contains 14 residues. In DNA form, the CDR3 reads TGTGCCAGCAATTTAGTGGACAGAGCCTATGAGCAGTACTTC. Translated, it gives CASNLVDRAYEQYF.

As to this clonotype: The CDR3 does not end in the conserved phenylalanine or tryptophan, so this is likely a read error. The rearrangement links TRBV11-2 to TRBJ2-7; D perhaps matches TRBD1 (5 bases). Per germline, CDR1 SGHAT and CDR2 FQNNGV. The CDR3 has 16 amino acids. The CDR3 bases are TGTGCCAGCAGCCATTTAAGCGTGAAAGGGGCCTATGAGCAGTACTCC. It specifies CASSHLSVKGAYEQYS.

A note on this clonotype: Because the CDR3's place on the DNA is in doubt, the DNA is left out and the CDR3 is given as listed by TCRdb. This chain connects TRBV28 to TRBJ1-2; TRBD1 is the table's D call and was not checked against the DNA. Germline assignment: CDR1 MDHEN and CDR2 SYDVKM. The CDR3 adds up to 15 amino acids, both ends counted. The CDR3: CACSLRNTGNYGCTF.